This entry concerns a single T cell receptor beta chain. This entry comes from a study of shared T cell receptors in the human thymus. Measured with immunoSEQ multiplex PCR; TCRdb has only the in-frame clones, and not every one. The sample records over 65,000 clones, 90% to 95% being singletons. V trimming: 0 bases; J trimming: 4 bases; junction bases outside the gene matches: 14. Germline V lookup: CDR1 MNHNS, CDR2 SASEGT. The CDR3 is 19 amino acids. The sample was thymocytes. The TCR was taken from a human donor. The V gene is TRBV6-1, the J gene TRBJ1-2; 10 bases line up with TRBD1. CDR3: CASSEARQGAMPRSYGYTF. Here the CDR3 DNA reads TGTGCCAGCAGTGAAGCGCGACAGGGGGCGATGCCTCGTAGCTATGGCTACACCTTC.